What follows describes a single T cell receptor (beta chain). The CDR3 runs 17 residues. Germline CDR1 reads SGHAT; CDR2 reads FQNNGV. Unmatched junction bases numbered 4, after V lost 1 base and J lost 7 bases. This sample was taken from a study of tissue T cells after allogeneic stem cell transplantation. For the study at large: Samples with visible lymphocytes on H&E were prioritized for sequencing.

Only in-frame clones appear in the TCRdb table, and some are missing; sequencing was by immunoSEQ multiplex PCR. The table lists 7,500 to 10,000 clones, 60% of them singletons. The sequencing used tissue from the jejunum, collected at autopsy. This rearrangement joins TRBV11-2 to TRBJ2-1; 16 positions match TRBD2. The TCR sequence derives from a woman aged 18-49 years with breast cancer. CDR3 amino acids: CASSLGGTSGGDNEQFF. CDR3 coding DNA: TGTGCCAGCAGCTTAGGAGGGACTAGCGGGGGGGATAATGAGCAGTTCTTC.